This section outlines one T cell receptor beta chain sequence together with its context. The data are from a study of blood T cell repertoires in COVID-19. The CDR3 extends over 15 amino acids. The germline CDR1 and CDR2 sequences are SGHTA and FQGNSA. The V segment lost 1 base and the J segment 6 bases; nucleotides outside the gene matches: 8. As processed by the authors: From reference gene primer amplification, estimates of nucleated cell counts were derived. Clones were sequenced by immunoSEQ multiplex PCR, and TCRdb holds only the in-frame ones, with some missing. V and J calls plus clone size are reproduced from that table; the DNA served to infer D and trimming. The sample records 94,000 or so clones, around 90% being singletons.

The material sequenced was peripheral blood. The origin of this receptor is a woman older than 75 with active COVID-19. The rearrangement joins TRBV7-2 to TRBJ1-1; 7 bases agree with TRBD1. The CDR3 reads CASSLVGGAGAEAFF. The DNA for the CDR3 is TGTGCCAGCAGCTTAGTAGGGGGCGCAGGCGCTGAAGCTTTCTTT.